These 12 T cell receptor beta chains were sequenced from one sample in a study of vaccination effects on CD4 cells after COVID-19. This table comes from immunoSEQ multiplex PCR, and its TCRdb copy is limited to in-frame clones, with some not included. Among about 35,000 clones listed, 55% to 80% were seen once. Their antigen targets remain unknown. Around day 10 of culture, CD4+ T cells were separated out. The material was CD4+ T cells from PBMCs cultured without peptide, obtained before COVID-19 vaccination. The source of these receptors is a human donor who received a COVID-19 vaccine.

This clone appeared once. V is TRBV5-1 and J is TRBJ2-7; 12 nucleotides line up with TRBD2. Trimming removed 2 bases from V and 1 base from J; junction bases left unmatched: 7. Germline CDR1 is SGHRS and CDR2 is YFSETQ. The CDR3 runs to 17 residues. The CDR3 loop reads CASSFQLAGGVSYEQYF. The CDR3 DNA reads TGCGCCAGCAGCTTCCAACTAGCGGGAGGTGTTTCCTACGAGCAGTACTTC. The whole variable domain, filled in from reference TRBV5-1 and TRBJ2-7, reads KAGVTQTPRYLIKTRGQQVTLSCSPISGHRSVSWYQQTPGQGLQFLFEYFSETQRNKGNFPGRFSGRQFSNSRSEMNVSTLELGDSALYLCASSFQLAGGVSYEQYFGPGTRLTVT.

DNA of the CDR3: TGTGCCAGCAGTTATACAGGGGCCGTATATGGCTACACCTTC. This gives the protein CASSYTGAVYGYTF. This chain joins TRBV6-2 or TRBV6-3 and TRBJ1-2; 7 bases are shared with TRBD1. The germline gives CDR1 MNHEY, CDR2 SVGEGT. V dropped 3 bases and J dropped 5; count of bases not matched to a gene: 6. The CDR3 length is 14 residues.

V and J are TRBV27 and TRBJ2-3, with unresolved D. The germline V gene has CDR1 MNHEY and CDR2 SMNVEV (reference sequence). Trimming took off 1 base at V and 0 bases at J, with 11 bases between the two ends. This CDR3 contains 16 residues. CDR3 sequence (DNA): TGTGCCAGCAGTTTATATGCCGGAGAAAGCACAGATACGCAGTATTTT. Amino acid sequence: CASSLYAGESTDTQYF.

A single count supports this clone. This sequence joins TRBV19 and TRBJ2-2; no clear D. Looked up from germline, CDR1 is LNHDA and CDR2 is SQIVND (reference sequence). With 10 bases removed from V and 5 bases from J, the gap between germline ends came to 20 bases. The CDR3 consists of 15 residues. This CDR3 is CATGPTATLTGELFF. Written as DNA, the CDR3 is TGTGCCACCGGGCCGACCGCGACTCTGACCGGGGAGCTGTTTTTT.

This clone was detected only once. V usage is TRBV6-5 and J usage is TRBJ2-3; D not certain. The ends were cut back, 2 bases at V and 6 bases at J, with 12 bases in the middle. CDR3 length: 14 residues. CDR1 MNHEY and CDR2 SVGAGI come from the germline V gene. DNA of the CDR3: TGTGCCAGCAGTTACGGGCAGGCTCGCGATACGCAGTATTTT. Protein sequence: CASSYGQARDTQYF.

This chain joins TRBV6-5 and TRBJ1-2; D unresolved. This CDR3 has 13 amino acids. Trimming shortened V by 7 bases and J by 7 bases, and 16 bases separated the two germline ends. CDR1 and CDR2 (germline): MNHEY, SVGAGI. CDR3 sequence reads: CASTGATRGGYTF. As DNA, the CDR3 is TGTGCCAGCACGGGAGCCACTCGGGGTGGCTACACCTTC.

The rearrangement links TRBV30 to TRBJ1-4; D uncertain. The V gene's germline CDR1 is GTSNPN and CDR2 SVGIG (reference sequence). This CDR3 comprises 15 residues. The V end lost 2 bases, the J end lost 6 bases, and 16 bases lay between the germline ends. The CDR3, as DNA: TGTGCCTGGAGTCCCCGGGTGGGGAGGGATGAAAAACTGTTTTTT. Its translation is CAWSPRVGRDEKLFF.

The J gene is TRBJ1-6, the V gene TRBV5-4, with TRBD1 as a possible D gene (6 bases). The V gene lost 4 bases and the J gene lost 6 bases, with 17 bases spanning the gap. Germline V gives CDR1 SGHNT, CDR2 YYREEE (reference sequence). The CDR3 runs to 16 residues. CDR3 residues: CASSRPTGMGNSPLHF. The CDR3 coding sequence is TGTGCCAGCAGCCGTCCTACAGGGATGGGTAATTCACCCCTCCACTTT.

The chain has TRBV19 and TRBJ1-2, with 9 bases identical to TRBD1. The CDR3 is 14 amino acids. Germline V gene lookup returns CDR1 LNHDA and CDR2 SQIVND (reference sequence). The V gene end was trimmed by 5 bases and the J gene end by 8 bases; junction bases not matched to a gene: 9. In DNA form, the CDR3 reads TGTGCCAGTAGTTCCGGGACAGGGTCGCGAGGCTACACCTTC. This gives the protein CASSSGTGSRGYTF. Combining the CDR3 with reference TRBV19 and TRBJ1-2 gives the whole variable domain DGGITQSPKYLFRKEGQNVTLSCEQNLNHDAMYWYRQDPGQGLRLIYYSQIVNDFQKGDIAEGYSVSREKKESFPLTVTSAQKNPTAFYLCASSSGTGSRGYTFGSGTRLTVV.

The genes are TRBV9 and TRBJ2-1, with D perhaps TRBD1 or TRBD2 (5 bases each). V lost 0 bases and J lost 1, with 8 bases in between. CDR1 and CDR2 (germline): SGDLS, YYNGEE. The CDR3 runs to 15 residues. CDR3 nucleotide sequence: TGTGCCAGCAGCGTAGCGGGGCTGTCCTACAATGAGCAGTTCTTC. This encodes CASSVAGLSYNEQFF.

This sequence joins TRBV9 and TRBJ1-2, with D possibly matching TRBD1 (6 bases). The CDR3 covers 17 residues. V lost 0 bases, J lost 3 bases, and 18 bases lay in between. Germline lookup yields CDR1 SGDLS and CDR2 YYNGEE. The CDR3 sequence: CASSVGFGGGADYGYTF. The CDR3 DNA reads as TGTGCCAGCAGCGTAGGTTTTGGCGGGGGCGCGGACTATGGCTACACCTTC.

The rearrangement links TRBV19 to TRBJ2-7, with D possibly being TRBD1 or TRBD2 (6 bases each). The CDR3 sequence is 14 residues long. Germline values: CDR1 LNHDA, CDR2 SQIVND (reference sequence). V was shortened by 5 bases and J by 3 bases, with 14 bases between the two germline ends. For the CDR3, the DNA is TGTGCCAGTAGTCGGGAGACAGGCCTCTACGAGCAGTACTTC. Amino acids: CASSRETGLYEQYF.